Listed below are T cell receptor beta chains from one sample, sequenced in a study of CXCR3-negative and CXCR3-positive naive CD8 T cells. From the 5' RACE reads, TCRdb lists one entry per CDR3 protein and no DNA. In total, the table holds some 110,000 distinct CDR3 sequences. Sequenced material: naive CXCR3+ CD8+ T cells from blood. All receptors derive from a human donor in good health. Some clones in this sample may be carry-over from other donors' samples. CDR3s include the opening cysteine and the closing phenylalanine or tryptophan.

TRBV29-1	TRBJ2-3	CSVATPGTSRYTQYF
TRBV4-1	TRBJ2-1	CASSHSGSYNEQFF
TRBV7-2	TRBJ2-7	CASSLVGQGNYEQYF
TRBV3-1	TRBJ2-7	CASSHEGLALYEQYF
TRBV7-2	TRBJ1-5	CPSSPRQGRVGNQPQHF
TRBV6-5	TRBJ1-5	CASSGYSNQPQHF
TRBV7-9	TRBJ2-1	CASSLSSGYNEQFF
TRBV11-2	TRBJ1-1	CASSPGQDQNTEAFF
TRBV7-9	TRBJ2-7	CASSLDRVLEEQYF
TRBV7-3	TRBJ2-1	CASPFQGQYYNEQFF
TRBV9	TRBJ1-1	CASSSGSSPSTEAFF
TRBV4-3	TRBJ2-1	CASSQDRRTGYYNEQFF
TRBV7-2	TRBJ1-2	CASSSTEVPLNYGYTF
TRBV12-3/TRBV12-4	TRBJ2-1	CASSLEGVFSYNEQFF
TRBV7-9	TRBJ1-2	CASSFSDRGLDYGYTF
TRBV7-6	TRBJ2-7	CASSPGQGLSYEQYF
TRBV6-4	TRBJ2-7	CAIVWGTDSSYEQYF
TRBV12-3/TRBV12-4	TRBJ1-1	CASSLGPGFGTEAFF
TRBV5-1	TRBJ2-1	CASSSTSGGYNEQFF
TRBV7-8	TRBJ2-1	CASSPRTRGNNEQFF
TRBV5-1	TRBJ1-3	CASSSGNTIYF
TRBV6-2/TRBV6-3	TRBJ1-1	CASSYTEYMNTEAFF
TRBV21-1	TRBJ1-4	CASSSRGDQGGLSEEKLFF
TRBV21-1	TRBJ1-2	CASRPTNYGYTF
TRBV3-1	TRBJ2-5	CASSQERGRAGQETQYF
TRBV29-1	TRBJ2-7	CSVREYYEQYF
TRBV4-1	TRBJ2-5	CASSQEPLQTQYF
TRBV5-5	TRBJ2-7	CASRLGTGVSEQYF
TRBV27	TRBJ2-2	CASSARTVYGELFF
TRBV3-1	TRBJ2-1	CASSPGTNEQFF
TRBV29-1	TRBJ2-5	CSVDGGSGRSEETQYF
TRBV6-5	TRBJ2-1	CASAQGANEQFF
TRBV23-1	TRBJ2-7	CASSQSEAGGSLYEQYF
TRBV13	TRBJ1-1	CASSLEVSPEAFF
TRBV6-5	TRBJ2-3	CASSYGGGRTDTQYF
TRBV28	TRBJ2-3	CASSFLGQGITDTQYF
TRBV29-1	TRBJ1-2	CSVENKDRNYGYTF
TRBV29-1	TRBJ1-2	CSVSREYNNYGYTF
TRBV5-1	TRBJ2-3	CASSLTADTQYF
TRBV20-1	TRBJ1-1	CSARRTSYEGTEAFF
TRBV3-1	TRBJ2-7	CASSQVGRGRGYEQYF
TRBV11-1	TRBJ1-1	CASSLARGSGTEAFF
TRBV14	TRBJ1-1	CASSQVGQKIPEAFF
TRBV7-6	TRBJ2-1	CASSNTVGAVEQFF
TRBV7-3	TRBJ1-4	CASSPTGGGPEKLFF
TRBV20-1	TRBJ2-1	CSASAGSSYNEQFF